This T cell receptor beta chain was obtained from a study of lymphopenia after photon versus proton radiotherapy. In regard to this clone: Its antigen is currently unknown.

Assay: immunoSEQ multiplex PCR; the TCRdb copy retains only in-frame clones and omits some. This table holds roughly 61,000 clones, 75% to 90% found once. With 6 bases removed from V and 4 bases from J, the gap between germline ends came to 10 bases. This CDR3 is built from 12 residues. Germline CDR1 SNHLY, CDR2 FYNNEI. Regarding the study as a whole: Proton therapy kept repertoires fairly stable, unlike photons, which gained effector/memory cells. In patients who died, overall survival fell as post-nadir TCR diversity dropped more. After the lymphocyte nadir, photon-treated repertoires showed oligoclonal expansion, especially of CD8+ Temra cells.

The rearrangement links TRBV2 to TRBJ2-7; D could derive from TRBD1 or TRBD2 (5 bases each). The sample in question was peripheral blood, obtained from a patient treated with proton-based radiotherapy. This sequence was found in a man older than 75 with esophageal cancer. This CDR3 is CASRRDGYEQYF. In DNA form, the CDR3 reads TGTGCCAGCAGAAGGGACGGATACGAGCAGTACTTC. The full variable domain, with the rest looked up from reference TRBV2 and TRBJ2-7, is EPEVTQTPSHQVTQMGQEVILRCVPISNHLYFYWYRQILGQKVEFLVSFYNNEISEKSEIFDDQFSVERPDGSNFTLKIRSTKLEDSAMYFCASRRDGYEQYFGPGTRLTVT.